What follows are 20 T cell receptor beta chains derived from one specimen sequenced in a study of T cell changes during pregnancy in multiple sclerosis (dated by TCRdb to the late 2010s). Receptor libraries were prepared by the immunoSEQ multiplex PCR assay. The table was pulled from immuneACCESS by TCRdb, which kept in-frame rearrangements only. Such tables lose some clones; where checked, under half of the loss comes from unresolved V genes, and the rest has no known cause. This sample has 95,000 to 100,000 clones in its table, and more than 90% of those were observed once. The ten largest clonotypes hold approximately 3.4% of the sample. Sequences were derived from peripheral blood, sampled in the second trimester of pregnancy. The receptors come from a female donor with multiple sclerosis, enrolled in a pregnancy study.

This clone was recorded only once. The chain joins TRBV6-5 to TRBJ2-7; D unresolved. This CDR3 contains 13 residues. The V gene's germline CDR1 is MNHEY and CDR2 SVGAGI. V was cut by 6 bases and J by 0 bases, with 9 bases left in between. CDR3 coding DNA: TGTGCCAGCAGGACTGGAAGCTCCTACGAGCAGTACTTC. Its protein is CASRTGSSYEQYF.

Here the CDR3 DNA reads TGTGCCAGTCACAAGAACTATGGCTACACCTTC. Protein sequence: CASHKNYGYTF. The chain carries TRBV7-2 and TRBJ1-2; D gene uncertain. The CDR3 has 11 amino acids. The V gene lost 9 bases and the J gene lost 2 bases, with 7 bases spanning the gap. Germline CDR1 SGHTA, CDR2 FQGNSA.

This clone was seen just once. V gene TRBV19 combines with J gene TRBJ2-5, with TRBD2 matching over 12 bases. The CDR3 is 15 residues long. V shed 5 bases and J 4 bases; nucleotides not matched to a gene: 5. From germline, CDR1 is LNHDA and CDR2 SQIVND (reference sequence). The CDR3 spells CASSVPSGRGETQYF. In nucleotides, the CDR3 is TGTGCCAGTAGTGTACCTAGCGGGAGGGGAGAGACCCAGTACTTC.

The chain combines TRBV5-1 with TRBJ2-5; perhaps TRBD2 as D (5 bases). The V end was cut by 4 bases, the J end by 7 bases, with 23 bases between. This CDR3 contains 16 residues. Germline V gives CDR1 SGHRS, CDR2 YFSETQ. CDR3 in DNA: TGCGCCAGCAGCACGGCCCGGGGAGTCCGAAGCGGGACCCAGTACTTC. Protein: CASSTARGVRSGTQYF.

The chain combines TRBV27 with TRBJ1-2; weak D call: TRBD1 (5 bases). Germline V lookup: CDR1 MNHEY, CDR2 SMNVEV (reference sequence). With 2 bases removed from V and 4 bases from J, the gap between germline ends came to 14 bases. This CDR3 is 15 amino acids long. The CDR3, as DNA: TGTGCCAGCAGTTTAGGGGCAGGCTTAGTCTATGGCTACACCTTC. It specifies CASSLGAGLVYGYTF.

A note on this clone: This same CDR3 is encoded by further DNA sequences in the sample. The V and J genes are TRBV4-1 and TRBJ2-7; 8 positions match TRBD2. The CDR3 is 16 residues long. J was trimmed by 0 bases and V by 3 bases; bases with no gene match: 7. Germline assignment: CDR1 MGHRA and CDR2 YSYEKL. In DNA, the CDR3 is TGCGCCAGCAGCCAGCGCACTAGCGGCAGCTCCTACGAGCAGTACTTC. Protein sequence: CASSQRTSGSSYEQYF.

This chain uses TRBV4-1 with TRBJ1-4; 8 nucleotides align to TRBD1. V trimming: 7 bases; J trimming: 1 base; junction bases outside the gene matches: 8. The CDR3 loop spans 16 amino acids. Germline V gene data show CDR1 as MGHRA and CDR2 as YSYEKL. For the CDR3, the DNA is TGCGCCAGCAACCCACAGGGGGGGGTAACTAATGAAAAACTGTTTTTT. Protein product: CASNPQGGVTNEKLFF.

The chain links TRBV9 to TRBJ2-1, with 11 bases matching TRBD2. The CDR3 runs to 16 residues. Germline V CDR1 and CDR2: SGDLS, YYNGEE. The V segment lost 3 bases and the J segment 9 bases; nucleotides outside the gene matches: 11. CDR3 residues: CASSERIAGGLVEQFF. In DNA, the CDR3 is TGTGCCAGCAGCGAACGGATAGCGGGAGGGCTGGTTGAGCAGTTCTTC.

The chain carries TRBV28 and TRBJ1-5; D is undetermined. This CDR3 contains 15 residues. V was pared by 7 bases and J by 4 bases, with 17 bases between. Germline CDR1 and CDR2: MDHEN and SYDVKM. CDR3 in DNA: TGTGCCAGCACCCTACTCGCACCGGGGAATCAGCCCCAGCATTTT. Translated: CASTLLAPGNQPQHF.

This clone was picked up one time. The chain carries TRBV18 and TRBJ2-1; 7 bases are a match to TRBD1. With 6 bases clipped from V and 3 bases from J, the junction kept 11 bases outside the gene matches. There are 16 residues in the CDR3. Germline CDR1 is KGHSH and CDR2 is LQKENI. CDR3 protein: CASSSNTGVDYNEQFF. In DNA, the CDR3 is TGTGCCAGCTCGTCCAATACAGGGGTTGACTACAATGAGCAGTTCTTC. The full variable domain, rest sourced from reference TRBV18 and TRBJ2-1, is NAGVMQNPRHLVRRRGQEARLRCSPMKGHSHVYWYRQLPEEGLKFMVYLQKENIIDESGMPKERFSAEFPKEGPSILRIQQVVRGDSAAYFCASSSNTGVDYNEQFFGPGTRLTVL.

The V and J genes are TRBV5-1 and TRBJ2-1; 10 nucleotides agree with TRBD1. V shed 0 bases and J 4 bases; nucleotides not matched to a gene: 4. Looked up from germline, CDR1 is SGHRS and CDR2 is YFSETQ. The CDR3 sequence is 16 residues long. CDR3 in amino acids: CASSLARDRGYNEQFF. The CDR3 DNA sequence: TGCGCCAGCAGCTTGGCCAGGGACAGGGGATACAATGAGCAGTTCTTC.

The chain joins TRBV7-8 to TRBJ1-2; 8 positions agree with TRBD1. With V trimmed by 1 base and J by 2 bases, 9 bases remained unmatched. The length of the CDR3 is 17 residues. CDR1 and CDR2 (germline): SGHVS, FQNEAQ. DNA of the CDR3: TGTGCCAGCAGCTTAGGGACAGGGCTGGGATCCAACTATGGCTACACCTTC. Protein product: CASSLGTGLGSNYGYTF.

The CDR3 DNA is TGTGCCAGCAGTTTATTACAGGGACAGGCTTTCTTT. As protein: CASSLLQGQAFF. The rearrangement uses TRBV28 and TRBJ1-1; 7 nucleotides agree with TRBD1. V lost 1 base and J lost 11; bases outside the gene matches: 4. This CDR3 comprises 12 residues. Germline assignment: CDR1 MDHEN and CDR2 SYDVKM.

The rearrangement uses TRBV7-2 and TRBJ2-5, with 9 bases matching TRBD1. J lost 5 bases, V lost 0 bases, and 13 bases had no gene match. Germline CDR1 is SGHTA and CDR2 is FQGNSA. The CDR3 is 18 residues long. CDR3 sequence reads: CASSLAGGPGQGAETQYF. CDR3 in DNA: TGTGCCAGCAGCTTAGCGGGGGGTCCGGGACAGGGTGCGGAGACCCAGTACTTC.

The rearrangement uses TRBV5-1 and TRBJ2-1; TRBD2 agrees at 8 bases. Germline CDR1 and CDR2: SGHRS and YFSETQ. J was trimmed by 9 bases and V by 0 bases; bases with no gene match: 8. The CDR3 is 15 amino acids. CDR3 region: CASSLGTGGFGEQFF. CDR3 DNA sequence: TGCGCCAGCAGCTTGGGGACGGGAGGGTTCGGTGAGCAGTTCTTC.

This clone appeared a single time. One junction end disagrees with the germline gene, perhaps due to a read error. The CDR3 DNA reads TGTGCTAGCAGCTTAGGAGGGGGATTCCAAGAGACCCAGTACTTC. Protein sequence: CASSLGGGFQETQYF. This rearrangement joins TRBV7-7 to TRBJ2-5; perhaps D is TRBD1 or TRBD2 (6 bases each). The V gene's germline CDR1 is SSHAT and CDR2 FNYEAQ (reference sequence). This CDR3 comprises 15 residues.

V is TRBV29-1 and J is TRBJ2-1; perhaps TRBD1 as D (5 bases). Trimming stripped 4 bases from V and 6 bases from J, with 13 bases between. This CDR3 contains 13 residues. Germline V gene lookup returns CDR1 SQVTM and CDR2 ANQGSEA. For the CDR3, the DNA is TGCAGCGTTGTGCCAGGGTTGGTCAATGAGCAGTTCTTC. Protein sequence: CSVVPGLVNEQFF.

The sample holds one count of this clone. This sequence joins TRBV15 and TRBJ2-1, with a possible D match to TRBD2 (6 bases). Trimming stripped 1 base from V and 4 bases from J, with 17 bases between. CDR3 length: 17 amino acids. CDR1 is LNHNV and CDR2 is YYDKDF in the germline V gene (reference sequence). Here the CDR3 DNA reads TGTGCCACCAGCAGAGGTTCGTCGGAGGGGCTTTACAATGAGCAGTTCTTC. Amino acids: CATSRGSSEGLYNEQFF.

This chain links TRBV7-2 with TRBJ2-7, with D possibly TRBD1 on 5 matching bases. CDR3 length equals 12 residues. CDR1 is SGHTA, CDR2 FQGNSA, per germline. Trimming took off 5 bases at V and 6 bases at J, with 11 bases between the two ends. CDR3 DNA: TGTGCCAGCAGCCTCAGGGTAGGCGAGCAGTACTTC. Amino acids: CASSLRVGEQYF.

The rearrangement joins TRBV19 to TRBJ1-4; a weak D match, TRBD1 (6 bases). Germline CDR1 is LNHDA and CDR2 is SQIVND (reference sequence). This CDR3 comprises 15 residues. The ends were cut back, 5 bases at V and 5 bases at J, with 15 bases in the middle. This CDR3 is CASSSPRGLNEKLFF. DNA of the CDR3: TGTGCCAGTAGTTCCCCCAGGGGTTTGAATGAAAAACTGTTTTTT.